Listed below are T cell receptor beta chains from one sample, sequenced in a study of control samples from healthy donors and cancer patients. TCRdb keeps only in-frame clones here, not all; method: immunoSEQ multiplex PCR. This sample yields 40,000 to 50,000 clones, of which around 78% are seen a single time; approximately 48% belongs to the top ten. The sample consisted of blood. The receptors were gathered from a man aged 55 to 70 in good health. CDR3s include the opening cysteine and the closing phenylalanine or tryptophan. The order of the fields is V gene, D gene, clone size, J gene, CDR3 protein, CDR3 DNA. D genes are given only for firm matches. Clone sizes are given selectively: once, few, many, or a class where the clone is expanded.

TRBV28,.,few,TRBJ2-7,CASSPSPVGREQYF,TGTGCCAGCAGCCCCTCTCCGGTGGGTCGCGAGCAGTACTTC
TRBV9,TRBD1,.,TRBJ1-3,CASSPRQGSSGNTIYF,TGTGCCAGCAGCCCCCGACAGGGGAGCTCTGGAAACACCATATATTTT
TRBV29-1,.,.,TRBJ1-2,CSAARGDGYTF,TGCAGCGCCGCCCGGGGGGATGGCTACACCTTC
TRBV4-3,.,.,TRBJ2-7,CASSQEPTTYEQYF,TGCGCCAGCAGCCAAGAACCCACGACCTACGAGCAGTACTTC
TRBV7-9,.,many,TRBJ1-4,CASSYSEKLFF,TGTGCCAGCAGCTATAGTGAAAAACTGTTTTTT
TRBV1,.,.,TRBJ2-1,CTSSQDGSGSSHEQFF,TGCACCAGCAGCCAAGACGGAAGCGGGAGCTCGCATGAGCAGTTCTTC
TRBV6-5,.,.,TRBJ1-1,CASSYGRQRNTEAFF,TGTGCCAGCAGTTACGGGAGACAGAGAAACACTGAAGCTTTCTTT
TRBV5-4,TRBD2,.,TRBJ2-3,CASSFGLAGGLTSTDTQYF,TGTGCCAGCAGCTTCGGGCTAGCGGGGGGCCTAACTAGCACAGATACGCAGTATTTT
TRBV7-6,.,once,TRBJ1-1,CASSPSGLQNTEAFF,TGTGCCAGCAGCCCCTCGGGACTGCAGAACACTGAAGCTTTCTTT
TRBV5-1,TRBD2,.,TRBJ2-1,CASSLVSGSSYNEQFF,TGCGCCAGCAGCTTGGTTAGCGGGAGTTCCTACAATGAGCAGTTCTTC
TRBV12-5,.,.,TRBJ2-5,CASSGTQYF,TGTGCTAGTTCAGGGACCCAGTACTTC
TRBV6-1,.,medium-sized,TRBJ2-7,CASSEEKGYEQYF,TGTGCCAGCAGTGAAGAAAAGGGGTACGAGCAGTACTTC
TRBV6-6,TRBD2,.,TRBJ2-1,CASSLTSGGYNEQFF,TGTGCCAGCAGCTTGACTAGCGGGGGATACAATGAGCAGTTCTTC
TRBV7-9,.,.,TRBJ2-2,CASSLRRGRGTGELFF,TGTGCCAGCAGCTTAAGGAGGGGGCGAGGCACCGGGGAGCTGTTTTTT
TRBV28,.,once,TRBJ2-3,CASSLQGPLGDTQYF,TGTGCCAGCAGTTTACAGGGGCCCTTGGGAGATACGCAGTATTTT
TRBV11-2,TRBD1,.,TRBJ2-7,CASSPNTGGSEQYF,TGTGCCAGCAGTCCAAACACAGGGGGCTCCGAGCAGTACTTC
TRBV3-1/TRBV3-2,.,.,TRBJ1-5,CASSPGRGNSNQPQHF,TGTGCCAGCAGCCCCGGGAGGGGAAATAGCAATCAGCCCCAGCATTTT
TRBV7-9,TRBD1,.,TRBJ1-5,CASSSDTGESYSNQPQHF,TGTGCCAGCAGCTCCGATACAGGGGAAAGTTATAGCAATCAGCCCCAGCATTTT
TRBV4-3,TRBD1,.,TRBJ1-1,CASSARGGGTGFKTEAFF,TGCGCCAGCAGCGCGCGAGGTGGCGGGACAGGGTTCAAGACTGAAGCTTTCTTT
TRBV4-1,.,.,TRBJ2-1,CASSQDAPGSIRTNEQFF,TGCGCCAGCAGCCAAGATGCCCCAGGGAGCATCCGGACCAATGAGCAGTTCTTC
TRBV7-2,TRBD2,.,TRBJ2-3,CASSLDRRGGSTDTQYF,TGTGCCAGCAGCTTGGATCGACGGGGGGGGAGCACAGATACGCAGTATTTT
TRBV28,TRBD1,few,TRBJ2-1,CASSLWDRDYNEQFF,TGTGCCAGCAGTTTATGGGACAGGGACTACAATGAGCAGTTCTTC
TRBV18,.,.,TRBJ1-2,CASSPGQIYGYTF,TGTGCCAGCTCACCAGGGCAGATCTATGGCTACACCTTC
TRBV6-5,.,.,TRBJ1-1,CASSPAGETEAFF,TGTGCCAGCAGCCCCGCCGGGGAAACTGAAGCTTTCTTT
TRBV19,.,.,TRBJ1-1,CASSMNAGGEAFF,TGTGCCAGTAGTATGAATGCGGGCGGGGAAGCTTTCTTT
TRBV5-4,.,.,TRBJ2-1,CASSTPTEQFF,TGTGCCAGCAGCACACCCACAGAGCAGTTCTTC
TRBV10-3,.,few,TRBJ1-5,CAISATGDQPQHF,TGTGCCATCAGTGCCACAGGAGATCAGCCCCAGCATTTT
TRBV18,TRBD1,.,TRBJ1-1,CASSRDRGGSNTEAFF,TGTGCCAGCTCACGTGACAGGGGAGGATCGAACACTGAAGCTTTCTTT
TRBV28,.,.,TRBJ1-2,CASSLPMGGRGGYTF,TGTGCCAGCAGTTTACCTATGGGAGGAAGAGGGGGCTACACCTTC
TRBV6-6,TRBD1,.,TRBJ1-6,CASTFGGGQYNSPLHF,TGTGCCAGCACCTTCGGGGGGGGACAGTATAATTCACCCCTCCACTTT
TRBV6-5,.,.,TRBJ1-1,CASSYGDTEAFF,TGTGCCAGCAGTTACGGTGACACTGAAGCTTTCTTT
TRBV5-1,.,.,TRBJ2-5,CASRLEETQYF,TGCGCCAGCAGACTTGAAGAGACCCAGTACTTC
TRBV15,.,.,TRBJ1-2,CATSPDNGYGYTF,TGTGCCACCAGCCCGGACAACGGCTATGGCTACACCTTC
TRBV7-2,.,.,TRBJ2-5,CASSLAAAFQETQYF,TGTGCCAGCAGCTTAGCGGCAGCCTTTCAAGAGACCCAGTACTTC
TRBV5-1,.,.,TRBJ1-2,CASSETQNYGYTF,TGCGCCAGCAGCGAAACACAGAACTATGGCTACACCTTC
TRBV9,TRBD1,.,TRBJ1-3,CASKGTVGNTIYF,TGTGCCAGCAAGGGGACAGTAGGAAACACCATATATTTT
TRBV5-6,.,.,TRBJ2-1,CASTLGISGGAAYNEQFF,TGTGCCAGCACCCTTGGGATTAGTGGGGGAGCTGCCTACAATGAGCAGTTCTTC
TRBV30,TRBD2,.,TRBJ2-1,CAWREGLATTNEQFF,TGTGCCTGGAGAGAGGGACTAGCGACGACGAATGAGCAGTTCTTC
TRBV6-5,TRBD1,.,TRBJ1-2,CASSSLWTGGNYGYTF,TGTGCCAGCAGTTCACTCTGGACAGGAGGCAACTATGGCTACACCTTC
TRBV18,.,.,TRBJ2-7,CASSPVGARTYEQYF,TGTGCCAGCTCACCAGTCGGGGCCAGGACCTACGAGCAGTACTTC